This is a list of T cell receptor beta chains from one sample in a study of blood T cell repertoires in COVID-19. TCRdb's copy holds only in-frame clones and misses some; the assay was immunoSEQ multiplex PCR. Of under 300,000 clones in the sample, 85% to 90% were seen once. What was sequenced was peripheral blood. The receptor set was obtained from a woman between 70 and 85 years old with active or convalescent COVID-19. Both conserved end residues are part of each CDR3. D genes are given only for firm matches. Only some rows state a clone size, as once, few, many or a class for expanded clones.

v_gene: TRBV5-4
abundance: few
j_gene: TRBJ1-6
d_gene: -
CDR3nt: TGTGCCAGCAGCTTGTTACCAAAAGAGGATTCACCCCTCCACTTT
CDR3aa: CASSLLPKEDSPLHF

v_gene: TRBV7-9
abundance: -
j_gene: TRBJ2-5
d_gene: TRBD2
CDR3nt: TGTGCCAGCAGCCCGGGGGGGGGCGCGTCCAGCCAAGAGACCCAGTACTTC
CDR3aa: CASSPGGGASSQETQYF

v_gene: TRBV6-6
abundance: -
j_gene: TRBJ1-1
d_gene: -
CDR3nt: TGTGCCAGCAGTTATGCAGGGGAGTACACTGAAGCTTTCTTT
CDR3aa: CASSYAGEYTEAFF

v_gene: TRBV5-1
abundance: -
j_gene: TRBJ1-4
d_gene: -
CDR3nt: TGCGCCAGCAGCTTGGATGGGTGGGGGCTAAGCGAAAAACTGTTTTTT
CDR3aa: CASSLDGWGLSEKLFF

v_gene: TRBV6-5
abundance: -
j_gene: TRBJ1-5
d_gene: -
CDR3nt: TGTGCCAGCAGCGGTGATCAGCCCCAGCATTTT
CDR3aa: CASSGDQPQHF

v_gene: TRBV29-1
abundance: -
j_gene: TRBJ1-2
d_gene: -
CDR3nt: TGCAGCGTTGCGGTCGTTAGTGGCTACACCTTC
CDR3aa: CSVAVVSGYTF

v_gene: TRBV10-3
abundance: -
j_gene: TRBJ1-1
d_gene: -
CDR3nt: TGTGCCATCCAAGGGGTAACTGAAGCTTTCTTT
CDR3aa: CAIQGVTEAFF

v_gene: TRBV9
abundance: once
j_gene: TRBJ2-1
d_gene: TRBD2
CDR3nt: TGTGCCAGCAGCGTAGATTCAGGACTAGCGGGGGATAATGAGCAGTTCTTC
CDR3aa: CASSVDSGLAGDNEQFF

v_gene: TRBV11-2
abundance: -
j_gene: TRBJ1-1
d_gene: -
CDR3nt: TGTGCCAGCAGCTTAGTAGGTTCGGGGAACACTGAAGCTTTCTTT
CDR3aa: CASSLVGSGNTEAFF

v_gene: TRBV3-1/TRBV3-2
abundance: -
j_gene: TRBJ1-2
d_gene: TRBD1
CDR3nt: TGTGCCAGCAGCCAACCCGGGACAGGGACCTATGGCTACACCTTC
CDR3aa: CASSQPGTGTYGYTF

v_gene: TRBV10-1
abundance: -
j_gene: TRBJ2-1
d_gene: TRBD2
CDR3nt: TGCGCCACGACGATGGGACTAGCGGGGTCTAGGCAGTTCTTC
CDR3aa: CATTMGLAGSRQFF

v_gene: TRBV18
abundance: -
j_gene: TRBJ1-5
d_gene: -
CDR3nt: TGTGCCAGCTCACCGTGGAGCCCACAGCCCCAGCATTTT
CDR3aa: CASSPWSPQPQHF

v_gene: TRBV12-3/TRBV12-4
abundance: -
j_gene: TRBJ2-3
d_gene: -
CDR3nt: TGTGCCAGCAGTTTGACTGTAGCAGATACGCAGTATTTT
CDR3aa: CASSLTVADTQYF

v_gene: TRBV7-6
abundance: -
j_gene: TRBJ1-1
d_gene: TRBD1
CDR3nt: TGTGCCAGCAGTATACCACAGGGGAGGTTTACTGAAGCTTTCTTT
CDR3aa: CASSIPQGRFTEAFF

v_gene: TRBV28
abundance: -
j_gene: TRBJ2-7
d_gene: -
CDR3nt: TGTGCCAGCAGCCTCAACAGTGGGGAGTTAAACTACGAGCAGTACTTC
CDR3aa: CASSLNSGELNYEQYF

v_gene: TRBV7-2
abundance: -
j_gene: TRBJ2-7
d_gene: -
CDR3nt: TGTGCCAGCAGCTGGGGACTGCAGTACGAGCAGTACTTC
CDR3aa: CASSWGLQYEQYF

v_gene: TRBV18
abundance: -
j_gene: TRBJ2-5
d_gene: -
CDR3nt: TGTGCCAGCTCACCCCTGCAGCGGGAGACCCAGTACTTC
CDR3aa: CASSPLQRETQYF

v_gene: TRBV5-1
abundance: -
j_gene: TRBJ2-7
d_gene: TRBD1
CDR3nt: TGCGCCAGCAGCGAGGGACAGGGGGTCCCCTACGAGCAGTACTTC
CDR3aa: CASSEGQGVPYEQYF

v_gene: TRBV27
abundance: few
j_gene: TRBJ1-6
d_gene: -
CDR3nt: TGTGCCAGCTTACAGGGAAGAGGCTATAATTCACCCCTCCACTTT
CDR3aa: CASLQGRGYNSPLHF

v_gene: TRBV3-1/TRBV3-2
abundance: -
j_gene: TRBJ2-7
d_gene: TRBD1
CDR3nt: TGTGCCAGCAGCCAAGGGACAGGGGAAGGAAGCCCCTACGAGCAGTACTTC
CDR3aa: CASSQGTGEGSPYEQYF

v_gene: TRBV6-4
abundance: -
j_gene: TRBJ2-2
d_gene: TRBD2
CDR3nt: TGTGCCAGCAGGGGAGGGCTAGCCGGGAACACCGGGGAGCTGTTTTTT
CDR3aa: CASRGGLAGNTGELFF

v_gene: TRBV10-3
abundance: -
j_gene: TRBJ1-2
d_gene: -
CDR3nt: TGTGCCATTCAGGACAGCGGGGTCGATGGCTACACCTTC
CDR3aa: CAIQDSGVDGYTF

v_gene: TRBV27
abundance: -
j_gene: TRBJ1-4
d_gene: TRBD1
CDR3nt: TGTGCCAGCAGAGGGACAGTTAATGAAAAACTGTTTTTT
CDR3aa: CASRGTVNEKLFF

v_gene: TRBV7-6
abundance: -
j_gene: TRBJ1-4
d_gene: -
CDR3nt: TGTGCCAGCAGCCCGTGGGGGGGAGAGGGAGAAAAACTGTTTTTT
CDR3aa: CASSPWGGEGEKLFF

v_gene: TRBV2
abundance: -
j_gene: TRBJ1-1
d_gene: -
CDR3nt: TGTGCCAGCAGTGAATTCTCGCAGGCACCGAACACTGAAGCTTTCTTT
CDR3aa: CASSEFSQAPNTEAFF

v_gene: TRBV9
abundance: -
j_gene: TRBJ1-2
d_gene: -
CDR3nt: TGTGCCAGCAGCGTAGCTCAGTATAACTATGGCTACACCTTC
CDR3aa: CASSVAQYNYGYTF

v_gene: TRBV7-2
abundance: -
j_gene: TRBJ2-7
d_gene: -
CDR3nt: TGTGCCAGCAGCTTAGATGGTCAGGGGAGCAATATAGCCTACGAGCAGTACTTC
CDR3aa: CASSLDGQGSNIAYEQYF

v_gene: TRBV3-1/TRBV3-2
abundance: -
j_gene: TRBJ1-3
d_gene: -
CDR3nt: TGTGCCAGCAGCCGACTCGCGGGGGGGTCCTCTGGAAACACCATATATTTT
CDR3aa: CASSRLAGGSSGNTIYF

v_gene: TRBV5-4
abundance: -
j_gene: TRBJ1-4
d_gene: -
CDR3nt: TGTGCCAGCAGCTACCAGGGGAGGGTGGGGAATGAAAAACTGTTTTTT
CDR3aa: CASSYQGRVGNEKLFF

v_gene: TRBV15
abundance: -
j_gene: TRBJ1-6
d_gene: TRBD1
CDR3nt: TGTGCCACCAGCAGGGGACAGCCTTCACCCCTCCACTTT
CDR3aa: CATSRGQPSPLHF

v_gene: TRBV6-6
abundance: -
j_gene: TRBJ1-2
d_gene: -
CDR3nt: TGTGCCAGCAGCCAGGGATGGCAGTTAGGCTACACCTTC
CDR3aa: CASSQGWQLGYTF

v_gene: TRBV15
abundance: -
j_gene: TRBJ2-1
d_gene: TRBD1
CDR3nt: TGTGCCACCAGCAGGACAGGGGGGGATTACAATGAGCAGTTCTTC
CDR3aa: CATSRTGGDYNEQFF

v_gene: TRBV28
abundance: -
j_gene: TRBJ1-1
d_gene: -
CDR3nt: TGTGCCAGCAGTCCCCAGAACACTGAAGCTTTCTTT
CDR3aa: CASSPQNTEAFF

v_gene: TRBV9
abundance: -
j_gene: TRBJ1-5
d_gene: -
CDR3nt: TGTGCCAGCAGCGGAGACACTCACCCCTTACCAAATCAGCCCCAGCATTTT
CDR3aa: CASSGDTHPLPNQPQHF

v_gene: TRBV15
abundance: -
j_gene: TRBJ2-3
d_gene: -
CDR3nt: TGTGCCACCATGTCGTCGGGGTTCCCCACAGATACGCAGTATTTT
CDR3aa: CATMSSGFPTDTQYF

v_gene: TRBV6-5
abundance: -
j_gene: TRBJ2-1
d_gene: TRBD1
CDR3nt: TGTGCCAGCAGTTACGGATCGACAGGGAAGTTGTATAAGCAGTTCTTC
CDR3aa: CASSYGSTGKLYKQFF

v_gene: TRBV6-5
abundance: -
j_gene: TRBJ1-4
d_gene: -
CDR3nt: TGTGCCAGCAGTTACGAGGGTGAAAAACTGTTTTTT
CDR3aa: CASSYEGEKLFF

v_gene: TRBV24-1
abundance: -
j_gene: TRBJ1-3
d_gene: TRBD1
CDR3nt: TGTGCCACCAGTGAGGGGGACAGGCTCTCTGGAAACACCATATATTTT
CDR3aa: CATSEGDRLSGNTIYF

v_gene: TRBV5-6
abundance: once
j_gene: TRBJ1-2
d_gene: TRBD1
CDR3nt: TGTGCCAGCAGCTTCTTGGGACAGGGGATCGGCTATGGCTACACCTTC
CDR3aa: CASSFLGQGIGYGYTF

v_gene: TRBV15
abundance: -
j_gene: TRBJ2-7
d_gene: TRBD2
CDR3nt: TGTGCCACCAGCAGAGGGACTAGCGCGAGCTCCTACGAGCAGTACTTC
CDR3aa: CATSRGTSASSYEQYF

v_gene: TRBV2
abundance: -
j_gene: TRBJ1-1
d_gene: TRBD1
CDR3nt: TGTGCCAGGATTGGACAGGGGATGGCGAACACTGAAGCTTTCTTT
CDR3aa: CARIGQGMANTEAFF

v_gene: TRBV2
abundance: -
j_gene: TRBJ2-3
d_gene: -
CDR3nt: TGTGCCAGCGTCGGGTCTAATACGCAGTATTTT
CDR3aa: CASVGSNTQYF

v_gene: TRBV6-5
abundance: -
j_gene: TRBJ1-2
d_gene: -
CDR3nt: TGTGCCAGCACCACCTTGGGAGTTGGCTACACCTTC
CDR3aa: CASTTLGVGYTF

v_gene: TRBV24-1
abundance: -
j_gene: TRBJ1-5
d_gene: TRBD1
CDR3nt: TGTGCCACCAGCTCCGGGACAGGGAGTCAGCCCCAGCATTTT
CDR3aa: CATSSGTGSQPQHF

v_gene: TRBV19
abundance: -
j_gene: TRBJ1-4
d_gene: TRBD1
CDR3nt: TGTGCCAGTGGATCAGACAGGGGTTGGGAAAAACTGTTTTTT
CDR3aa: CASGSDRGWEKLFF

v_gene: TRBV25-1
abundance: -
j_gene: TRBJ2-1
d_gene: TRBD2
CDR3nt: TGTGCCAGCAGTGAATTCAAGGGAAGCGGGGGGGACAATGAGCAGTTCTTC
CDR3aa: CASSEFKGSGGDNEQFF

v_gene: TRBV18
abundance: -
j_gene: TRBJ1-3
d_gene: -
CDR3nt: TGTGCCAGCTCAGCCACAGGCCCTAATTCCTCTGGAAACACCATATATTTT
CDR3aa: CASSATGPNSSGNTIYF

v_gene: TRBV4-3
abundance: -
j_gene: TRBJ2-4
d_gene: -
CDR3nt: TGCGCCAGCAGCCAAGACCACACCGGGACCAAAAACATTCAGTACTTC
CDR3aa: CASSQDHTGTKNIQYF

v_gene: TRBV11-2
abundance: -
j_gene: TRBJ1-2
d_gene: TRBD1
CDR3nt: TGTGCCAGCAGCACCCAGGGGGTGGGCTATGGCTACACCTTC
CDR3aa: CASSTQGVGYGYTF